This T cell receptor beta chain was captured by sequencing in a study of regulatory T cells in long-lasting Graves disease. Study as a whole: Graves' patients, diagnosed recently, had received antithyroid drugs under 3 months. General study findings and limits: Persistent Graves' cases showed lower TCR diversity than newly diagnosed cases.

Time point of the sample: newly diagnosed GD, antithyroid drugs for less than 3 months. RNA from PBMCs was the source of the TCR library. On this clonotype itself: Its antigen is unidentified.

Assembly of TCR beta libraries relied on iRepertoire HTBI primers together with Arm-PCR of CDR3 regions. TCRdb re-analysed the multiplex PCR reads in MiXCR, keeping a single row per CDR3 protein. The table has under 800,000 distinct CDR3 sequences, around 15% seen once. A further study also used this sample, focusing on T cells in Graves' hyperthyroidism and ophthalmopathy. From that study: Most expanded thyroid clonotypes above 0.001 recurred in blood.

The sequence was obtained from a woman aged 25 to 39 with Graves disease. Sequences were derived from peripheral blood mononuclear cells (PBMCs), sampled at new diagnosis, from a patient treated with antithyroid drugs.

CDR3 sequence: CASSEAGQGYQPQHF. The CDR3, as DNA: TGTGCCAGCAGTGAAGCGGGACAGGGGTATCAGCCCCAGCATTTT. This chain joins TRBV6-1 and TRBJ1-5; TRBD1 aligns across 10 bases. The CDR3 runs 15 residues. V shed 0 bases, J shed 5 bases, and the junction held 1 base outside the gene matches. CDR1 is MNHNS, CDR2 SASEGT, per germline.